The 5 T cell receptor beta chains below all came from one sample that was sequenced in a study of PD-L1 blockade in urothelial cancer. Described time point: pretreatment peripheral blood. Assay used: immunoSEQ multiplex PCR; TCRdb lists only in-frame clones, some missing. The table shows about 63,000 clones, with roughly 79% occurring only once. The sequencing here drew on PBMCs, taken around atezolizumab (anti-PD-L1) treatment. These receptors originate from a man between 70 and 80 years old with urothelial cancer.

The chain recombines TRBV30 with TRBJ2-3; tentatively, D is TRBD2 (6 bases). Trimming left V 5 bases short and J 6 bases short, with 6 bases between. The germline gives CDR1 GTSNPN, CDR2 SVGIG (reference sequence). The CDR3 sequence is 10 residues long. CDR3 DNA sequence: TGTGCCTGGGGGGGGGATACGCAGTATTTT. This encodes CAWGGDTQYF.

The gene calls are TRBV6-5 and TRBJ2-7; 7 bases line up with TRBD1. The CDR3 consists of 14 residues. The V segment lost 5 bases and the J segment 5 bases; nucleotides outside the gene matches: 9. From germline, CDR1 is MNHEY and CDR2 SVGAGI. CDR3 in DNA: TGTGCCAGCAGTCCCCAGACAGGGATGCACGAGCAGTACTTC. It encodes CASSPQTGMHEQYF.

This rearrangement joins TRBV7-2 to TRBJ1-2; TRBD1 aligns across 9 bases. Germline V CDR1 and CDR2: SGHTA, FQGNSA. This CDR3 has 14 residues. Germline trimming cut 1 base from V and 9 bases from J; bases unmatched to any gene: 6. CDR3 in amino acids: CASSLDFGTGSYTF. In nucleotides, the CDR3 is TGTGCCAGCAGCTTAGATTTCGGGACAGGGAGCTACACCTTC.

The J gene is TRBJ1-2, the V gene TRBV19; D not certain. CDR3 length: 14 residues. Germline CDR1 is LNHDA and CDR2 is SQIVND (reference sequence). V gave up 3 bases and J gave up 0 bases, with 8 bases separating them. Here the CDR3 DNA reads TGTGCCAGTAGTATGAGCCTAGCTAACTATGGCTACACCTTC. Translating it yields CASSMSLANYGYTF.

The chain couples TRBV4-1 to TRBJ2-5, with 11 bases lining up with TRBD2. The CDR3 runs to 16 residues. Germline V gene lookup returns CDR1 MGHRA and CDR2 YSYEKL. Trimming removed 3 bases from V and 4 bases from J; junction bases left unmatched: 7. The CDR3 region has the DNA TGCGCCAGCAGCCAGGCCACTAGCGGGGGTCTAGAGACCCAGTACTTC. It codes for CASSQATSGGLETQYF.